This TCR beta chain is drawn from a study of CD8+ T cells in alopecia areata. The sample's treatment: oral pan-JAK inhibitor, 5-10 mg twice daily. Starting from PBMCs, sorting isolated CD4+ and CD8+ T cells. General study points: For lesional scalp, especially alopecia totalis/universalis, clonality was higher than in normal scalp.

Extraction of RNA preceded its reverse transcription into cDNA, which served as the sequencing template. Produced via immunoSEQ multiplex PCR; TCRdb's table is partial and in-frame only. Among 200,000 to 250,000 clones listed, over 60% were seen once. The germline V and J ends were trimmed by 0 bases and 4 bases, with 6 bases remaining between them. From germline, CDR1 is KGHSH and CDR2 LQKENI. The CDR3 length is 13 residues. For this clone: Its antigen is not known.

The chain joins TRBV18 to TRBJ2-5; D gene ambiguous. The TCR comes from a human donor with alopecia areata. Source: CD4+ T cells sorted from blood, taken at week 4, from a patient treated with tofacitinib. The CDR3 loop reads CASSPPSLETQYF. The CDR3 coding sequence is TGTGCCAGCTCACCACCTTCGTTAGAGACCCAGTACTTC.